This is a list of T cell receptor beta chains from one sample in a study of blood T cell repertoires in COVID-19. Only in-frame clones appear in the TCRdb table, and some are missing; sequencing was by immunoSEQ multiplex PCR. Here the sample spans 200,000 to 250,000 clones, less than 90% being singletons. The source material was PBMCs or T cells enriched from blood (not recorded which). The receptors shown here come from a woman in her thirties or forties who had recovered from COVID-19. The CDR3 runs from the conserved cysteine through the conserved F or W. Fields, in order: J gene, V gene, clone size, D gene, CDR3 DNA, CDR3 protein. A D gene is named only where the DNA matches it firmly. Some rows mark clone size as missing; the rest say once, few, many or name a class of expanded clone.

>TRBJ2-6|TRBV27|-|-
TGTGCCAGCAGGACCGGGTCAACCTCTGGGGCCAACGTCCTGACTTTC
CASRTGSTSGANVLTF
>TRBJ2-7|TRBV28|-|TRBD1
TGTGCCAGCACCCCCGGGGACAGGATCTCCTACGAGCAGTACTTC
CASTPGDRISYEQYF
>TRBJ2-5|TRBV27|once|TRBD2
TGTGCCAGCAGTCCTATCCGGACTAGCGGGAGCTGGGGTGGTTTAGGAGAGACCCAGTACTTC
CASSPIRTSGSWGGLGETQYF
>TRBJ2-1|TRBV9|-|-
TGTGCCAGCGCCCCCCGGGTCAGCTCCTACAATGAGCAGTTCTTC
CASAPRVSSYNEQFF
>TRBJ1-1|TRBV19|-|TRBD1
TGTGCCAGTAGTCAAAACAGGGGGAGGGACACTGAAGCTTTCTTT
CASSQNRGRDTEAFF
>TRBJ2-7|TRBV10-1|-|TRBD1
TGCGCCAGCAGTGAGTCGAAGGGACAGGGACCCTACGAGCAGTACTTC
CASSESKGQGPYEQYF
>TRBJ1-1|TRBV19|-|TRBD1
TGTGCCGGCAGGGGGCCTAACAACACTGAAGCTTTCTTT
CAGRGPNNTEAFF
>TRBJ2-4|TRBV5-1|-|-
TGCGCCAGCAGCTTGGGCCTGAGGTTGGACATTCAGTACTTC
CASSLGLRLDIQYF
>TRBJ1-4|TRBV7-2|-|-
TGTGCCAGCAGCTTAAATCAGGCCCTGTCAACTAATGAAAAACTGTTTTTT
CASSLNQALSTNEKLFF
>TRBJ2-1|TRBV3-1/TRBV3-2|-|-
TGTGCCAGCAGCCAAGATCCGGGAAGCAATGAGCAGTTCTTC
CASSQDPGSNEQFF
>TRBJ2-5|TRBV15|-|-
TGTGCCACCAGCAGAGTTAGCACGGGGGAGACCCAGTACTTC
CATSRVSTGETQYF
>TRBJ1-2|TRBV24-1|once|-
TGTGCCACCAGTGATGCGGCCAGCAACTATGGCTACACCTTC
CATSDAASNYGYTF
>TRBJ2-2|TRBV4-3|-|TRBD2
TGCGCCAGCAGCCAAGATTACAGAGCGGGAGGGCCGACCGGGGAGCTGTTTTTT
CASSQDYRAGGPTGELFF
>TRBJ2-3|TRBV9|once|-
TGTGCCAGCAGCGTATCAGGCTGGGGGGACTCCAGCACAGATACGCAGTATTTT
CASSVSGWGDSSTDTQYF
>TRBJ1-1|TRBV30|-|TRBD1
TGTGCCTGGAGGACAGGGCTAAGGTCTGAAGCTTTCTTT
CAWRTGLRSEAFF
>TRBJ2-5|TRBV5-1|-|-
TGCGCCAGCACCCGACTCGGCGGGGAGACCCAGTACTTC
CASTRLGGETQYF
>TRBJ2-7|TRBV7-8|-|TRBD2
TGTGCCAGCAGCTTACTAGCGGGAGGTTCCTACGAGCAGTACTTC
CASSLLAGGSYEQYF
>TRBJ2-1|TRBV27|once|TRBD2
TGTGCCAGCACAAGTTACTTTGGGACTACCTACAATGAGCAGTTCTTC
CASTSYFGTTYNEQFF
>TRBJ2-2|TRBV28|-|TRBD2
TGTGCCAGCAGTCCCGTAGCGGGGGCGAAGAACACCGGGGAGCTGTTTTTT
CASSPVAGAKNTGELFF
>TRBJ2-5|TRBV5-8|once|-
TGTGCCAGCAGCTTGGGGGCAGGTATCCAAGAGACCCAGTACTTC
CASSLGAGIQETQYF
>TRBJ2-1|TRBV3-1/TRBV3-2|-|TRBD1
TGTGCCAGCAGCCCAGGTCCGGACAGGCCCTACAATGAGCAGTTCTTC
CASSPGPDRPYNEQFF
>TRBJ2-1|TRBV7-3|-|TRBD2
TGTGCCAGCAGCTTAAGGGGATCGGGAGGGAGGAATGAGCAGTTCTTC
CASSLRGSGGRNEQFF
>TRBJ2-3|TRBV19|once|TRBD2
TGTGCCAGTAGTATATGGGCCGGACTAGCGGCAGATACGCAGTATTTT
CASSIWAGLAADTQYF
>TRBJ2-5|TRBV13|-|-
TGTGCCAGCAGCCCCCCCGGGGAGTTAACAGAGACCCAGTACTTC
CASSPPGELTETQYF
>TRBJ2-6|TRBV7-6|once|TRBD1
TGTGCCAGCAGCCCCCGACAGGGGGCGCAGGTTCCTGGGGCCAACGTCCTGACTTTC
CASSPRQGAQVPGANVLTF
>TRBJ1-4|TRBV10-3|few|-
TGTGCCATCAGTGAACCCAGAAGGGGCGAAAAACTGTTTTTT
CAISEPRRGEKLFF
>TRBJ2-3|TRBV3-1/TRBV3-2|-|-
TGTGCCAGCAGCCCCCGACCGGCTGCACTACGAACAGATACGCAGTATTTT
CASSPRPAALRTDTQYF
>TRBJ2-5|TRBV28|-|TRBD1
TGTGCCAGCACCGACAGGGGTCAGGCGCAAGAGACCCAGTACTTC
CASTDRGQAQETQYF
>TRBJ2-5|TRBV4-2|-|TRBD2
TGTGCCAGCAGCCAAACTAGCGGGAAGGAGACCCAGTACTTC
CASSQTSGKETQYF
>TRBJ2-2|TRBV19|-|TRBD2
TGTGCCAGTACTAGAGCGGGGAGCACCGGGGAGCTGTTTTTT
CASTRAGSTGELFF
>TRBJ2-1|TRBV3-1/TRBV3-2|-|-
TGTGCCAGCAGTAAACTAGGCTCCTACAATGAGCAGTTCTTC
CASSKLGSYNEQFF
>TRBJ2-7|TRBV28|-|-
TGTGCCAGCAGAATGACAGGGGAGGGCTACGAGCAGTACTTC
CASRMTGEGYEQYF
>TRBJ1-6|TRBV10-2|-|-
TGCGCCAGCAAGCGGGACGCTGATAATTCACCCCTCCACTTT
CASKRDADNSPLHF
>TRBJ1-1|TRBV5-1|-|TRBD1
TGCGCCAGCAGCCCAGGGGGCGCGAACACTGAAGCTTTCTTT
CASSPGGANTEAFF
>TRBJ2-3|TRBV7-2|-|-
TGTGCCAGCAGCTTTGAGAGTGTCGCAGATACGCAGTATTTT
CASSFESVADTQYF
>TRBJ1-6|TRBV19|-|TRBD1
TGTGCCAGTAGTGGACAGGGCCCAGGCAATTCACCCCTCCACTTT
CASSGQGPGNSPLHF
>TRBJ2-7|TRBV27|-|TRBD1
TGTGCCAGCAGTCCAGGGACAGGGTCTAACGAGCAGTACTTC
CASSPGTGSNEQYF
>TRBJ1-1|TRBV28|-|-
TGTGCCAGCAGCCCAGGATCTGAAGCTTTCTTT
CASSPGSEAFF
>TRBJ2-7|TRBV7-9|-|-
TGTGCCAGCAGCCCCCGCGGAAACTACGAGCAGTACTTC
CASSPRGNYEQYF
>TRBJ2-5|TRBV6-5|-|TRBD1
TGTGCCAGCAGTCAACAGGGGCGTGGGGAGACCCAGTACTTC
CASSQQGRGETQYF
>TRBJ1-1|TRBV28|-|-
TGTGCCAGCAGTTTGGGACTATCCTACACTGAAGCTTTCTTT
CASSLGLSYTEAFF
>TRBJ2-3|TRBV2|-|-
TGTGCCAGCAGTGCTGTGGTGGCCGGGGATACGCAGTATTTT
CASSAVVAGDTQYF
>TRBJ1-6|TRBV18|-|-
TGTGCCAGCTCACCTGGACAGAAATCACCCCTCCACTTT
CASSPGQKSPLHF
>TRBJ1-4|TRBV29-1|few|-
TGCAGCGTTGCCCCGACAGCAACTAATGAAAAACTGTTTTTT
CSVAPTATNEKLFF
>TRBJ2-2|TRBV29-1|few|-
TGCAGCGTTTTATCTACGGGGAACACCGGGGAGCTGTTTTTT
CSVLSTGNTGELFF
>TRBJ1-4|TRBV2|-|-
TGTGCCAGCAGTGGACAGACTAATGAAAAACTGTTTTTT
CASSGQTNEKLFF
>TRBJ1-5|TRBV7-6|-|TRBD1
TGTGCCAGCAGCTTAGCGTGGGACAGGGGAGGCGATCAGCCCCAGCATTTT
CASSLAWDRGGDQPQHF
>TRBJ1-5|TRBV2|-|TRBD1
TGTGCCAGCAGTCCCTCGACAGGGGCGGGTAATCAGCCCCAGCATTTT
CASSPSTGAGNQPQHF
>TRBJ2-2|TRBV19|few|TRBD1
TGTGCCAGTACAGTGACAGGGAATCACGGGGAGCTGTTTTTT
CASTVTGNHGELFF
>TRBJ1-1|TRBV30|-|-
TGTGCCTGTTTTTCCAGTAACAGGGAAGCTTTCTTT
CACFSSNREAFF
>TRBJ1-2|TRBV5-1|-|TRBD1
TGCGCCAGCAGCCCAGGGACAGGGGTGGACTATGGCTACACCTTC
CASSPGTGVDYGYTF
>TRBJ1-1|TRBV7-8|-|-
TGTGCCAGCAGCTTAGCCAGGTGGACTGAAGCTTTCTTT
CASSLARWTEAFF
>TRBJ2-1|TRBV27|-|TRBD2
TGTGCCAGCAGTCCCGGCACGGGAGGGCTGAATGAGCAGTTCTTC
CASSPGTGGLNEQFF
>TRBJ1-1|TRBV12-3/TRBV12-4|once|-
TGTGCCAGCAGTAATCGGAGGGACACTGAAGCTTTCTTT
CASSNRRDTEAFF
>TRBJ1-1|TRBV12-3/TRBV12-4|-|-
TGTGCCAGCAGAACAGGGTACACTGAAGCTTTCTTT
CASRTGYTEAFF